A selection of T cell receptor beta chains follows, all from one sample in a study of PD-L1 blockade in urothelial cancer. The assay was immunoSEQ multiplex PCR, and TCRdb's table has in-frame clones only and misses some. The sample contains more than 30,000 clones, about 89% of which appear only once. This sample comprised PBMCs, obtained around atezolizumab (anti-PD-L1) treatment. All receptors derive from a man between 45 and 60 years old with urothelial cancer. CDR3s include the opening cysteine and the closing phenylalanine or tryptophan. D genes are given only for firm matches. Clone size is shown for a subset of rows, as once, few, many or a class of expanded clone.

abundance	v_gene	j_gene	d_gene	CDR3aa	CDR3nt
.	TRBV19	TRBJ2-1	TRBD2	CASSLRPGPTSGIGYEQFF	TGTGCCAGTAGTCTTCGCCCTGGCCCCACTAGCGGGATTGGCTATGAGCAGTTCTTC
.	TRBV7-9	TRBJ2-7	TRBD1	CASSWTGGGYEQYF	TGTGCCAGCAGCTGGACAGGGGGAGGCTACGAGCAGTACTTC
.	TRBV7-6	TRBJ2-7	TRBD2	CASSLEASGPFYEQYF	TGTGCCAGCAGCTTAGAAGCTAGCGGGCCTTTCTACGAGCAGTACTTC
few	TRBV4-3	TRBJ1-1	TRBD1	CASSLTGGTEAFF	TGCGCCAGCAGCCTCACAGGGGGCACTGAAGCTTTCTTT
.	TRBV27	TRBJ2-7	.	CASSLGIGSFNEQYF	TGTGCCAGCAGTTTAGGCATTGGGAGTTTCAACGAGCAGTACTTC
.	TRBV7-3	TRBJ2-1	.	CASSSSSGSFPRSYNEQFF	TGTGCCAGCAGCTCATCATCCGGGAGCTTCCCCCGGTCCTACAATGAGCAGTTCTTC
once	TRBV11-2	TRBJ1-1	.	CASSLGRGTEAFF	TGTGCCAGCAGCTTAGGCAGGGGCACTGAAGCTTTCTTT
.	TRBV7-9	TRBJ1-6	.	CASSLGNTGSSPLHF	TGTGCCAGCAGCTTAGGAAATACAGGGAGTTCACCCCTCCACTTT
once	TRBV28	TRBJ1-1	.	CASSLYGGTLNTEAFF	TGTGCCAGCAGTTTATACGGGGGTACTTTGAACACTGAAGCTTTCTTT
.	TRBV7-2	TRBJ2-7	.	CASSPRRLAATYEQYF	TGTGCCAGCAGCCCCCGGCGATTAGCGGCCACCTACGAGCAGTACTTC
.	TRBV6-1	TRBJ1-5	.	CASTPPGWNQPQHF	TGTGCCAGCACCCCCCCAGGGTGGAATCAGCCCCAGCATTTT
.	TRBV27	TRBJ2-1	.	CASRKTGAPGNEQFF	TGTGCCAGCAGAAAAACGGGAGCCCCTGGAAATGAGCAGTTCTTC
.	TRBV7-8	TRBJ2-2	.	CASTLDFGELFF	TGTGCCAGCACCCTCGACTTCGGGGAGCTGTTTTTT
.	TRBV12-5	TRBJ2-5	.	CASTGRADETQYF	TGTGCTAGCACTGGCAGGGCGGACGAGACCCAGTACTTC
.	TRBV18	TRBJ1-6	TRBD1	CASSPQGTGVHSPLHF	TGTGCCAGCTCACCACAAGGGACAGGGGTCCATTCACCCCTCCACTTT
.	TRBV19	TRBJ1-1	TRBD1	CASSEAGGTEAFF	TGTGCCAGTAGTGAGGCAGGGGGTACTGAAGCTTTCTTT
.	TRBV19	TRBJ2-7	TRBD1	CASRRTGGVYEQYF	TGTGCCAGTAGGCGGACAGGGGGCGTTTACGAGCAGTACTTC
.	TRBV28	TRBJ2-1	TRBD2	CASTSGGREDSYNEQFF	TGTGCCAGCACCTCTGGGGGTCGGGAGGATTCCTACAATGAGCAGTTCTTC
.	TRBV5-4	TRBJ2-3	.	CASSGGAGTDTQYF	TGTGCCAGCAGCGGAGGGGCCGGAACAGATACGCAGTATTTT
.	TRBV5-1	TRBJ1-1	TRBD1	CASRETGAYTEAFF	TGCGCCAGCAGGGAGACAGGGGCATACACTGAAGCTTTCTTT
.	TRBV7-9	TRBJ1-1	TRBD1	CASSLARTGRGVNTEAFF	TGTGCCAGCAGCTTAGCGAGGACAGGGAGGGGCGTGAACACTGAAGCTTTCTTT
once	TRBV27	TRBJ1-2	.	CASSKQGQANYGYTF	TGTGCCAGCAGCAAACAGGGACAAGCTAACTATGGCTACACCTTC
.	TRBV28	TRBJ2-3	TRBD1	CASSLLDRDTDTQYF	TGTGCCAGCAGTTTATTGGACAGGGACACAGATACGCAGTATTTT
few	TRBV6-1	TRBJ2-5	.	CASGTGQVTQYF	TGTGCCAGCGGTACAGGGCAGGTGACCCAGTACTTC
.	TRBV4-3	TRBJ2-7	.	CASSQGHGSSYEQYF	TGCGCCAGCAGCCAAGGGCACGGGAGCTCCTACGAGCAGTACTTC
.	TRBV28	TRBJ2-7	.	CASSRGLYEQYF	TGTGCCAGCAGCAGGGGCCTCTACGAGCAGTACTTC
.	TRBV5-1	TRBJ1-1	.	CASSVVQMNTEAFF	TGCGCCAGCAGCGTCGTCCAGATGAACACTGAAGCTTTCTTT
once	TRBV19	TRBJ2-1	TRBD2	CASSPLGRGRSPAGTSGNYEQFF	TGTGCCAGTAGCCCCCTCGGGAGGGGGAGGTCCCCAGCCGGGACTAGCGGGAATTATGAGCAGTTCTTC
.	TRBV9	TRBJ1-5	.	CASSSLRDKAPQHF	TGTGCCAGCAGTTCACTCCGGGACAAGGCACCCCAGCATTTT
.	TRBV27	TRBJ2-5	.	CASSPVLGRGTQYF	TGTGCCAGCAGCCCTGTCCTCGGTCGCGGGACCCAGTACTTC
.	TRBV30	TRBJ1-1	TRBD1	CAWGVTGNPEAFF	TGTGCCTGGGGCGTGACAGGGAACCCTGAAGCTTTCTTT
.	TRBV19	TRBJ2-6	.	CASSQTVTSGANVLTF	TGTGCCAGTAGTCAGACAGTGACCTCTGGGGCCAACGTCCTGACTTTC